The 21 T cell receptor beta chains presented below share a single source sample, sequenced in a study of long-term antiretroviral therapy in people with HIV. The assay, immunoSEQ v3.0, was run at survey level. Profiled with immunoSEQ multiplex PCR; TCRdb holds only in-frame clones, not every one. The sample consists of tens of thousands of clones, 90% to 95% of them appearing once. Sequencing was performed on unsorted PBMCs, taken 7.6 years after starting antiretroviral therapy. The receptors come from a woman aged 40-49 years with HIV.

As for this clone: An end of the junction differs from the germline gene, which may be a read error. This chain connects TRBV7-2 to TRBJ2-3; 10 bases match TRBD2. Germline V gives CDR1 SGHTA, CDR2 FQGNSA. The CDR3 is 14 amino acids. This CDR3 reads CASSLAGVSDTQYF. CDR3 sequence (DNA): TGTGCCAGCAGCCTAGCGGGGGTGTCAGATACGCAGTATTTT.

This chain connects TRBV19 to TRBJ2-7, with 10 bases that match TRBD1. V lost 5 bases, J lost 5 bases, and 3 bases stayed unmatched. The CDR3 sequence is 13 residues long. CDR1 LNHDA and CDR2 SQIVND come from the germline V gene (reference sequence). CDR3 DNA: TGTGCCAGTAGTTGGGGGACAGGGGACGAGCAGTACTTC. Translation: CASSWGTGDEQYF.

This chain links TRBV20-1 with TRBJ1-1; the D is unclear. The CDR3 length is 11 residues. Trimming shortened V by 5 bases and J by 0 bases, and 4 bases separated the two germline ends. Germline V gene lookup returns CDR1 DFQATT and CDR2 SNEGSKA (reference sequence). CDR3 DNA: TGCAGTGCTTATATGAACACTGAAGCTTTCTTT. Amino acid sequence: CSAYMNTEAFF.

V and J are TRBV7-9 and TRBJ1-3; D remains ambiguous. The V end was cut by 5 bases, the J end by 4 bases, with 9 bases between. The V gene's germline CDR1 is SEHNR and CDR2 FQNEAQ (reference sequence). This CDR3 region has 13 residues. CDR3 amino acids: CASSLQQGNTIYF. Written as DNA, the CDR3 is TGTGCCAGCAGCCTCCAACAGGGAAACACCATATATTTT.

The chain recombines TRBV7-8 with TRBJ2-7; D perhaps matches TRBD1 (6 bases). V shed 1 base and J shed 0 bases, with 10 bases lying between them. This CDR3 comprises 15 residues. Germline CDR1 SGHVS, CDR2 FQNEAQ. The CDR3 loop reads CASSLEIGGSYEQYF. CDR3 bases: TGTGCCAGCAGCTTAGAGATAGGGGGCTCCTACGAGCAGTACTTC.

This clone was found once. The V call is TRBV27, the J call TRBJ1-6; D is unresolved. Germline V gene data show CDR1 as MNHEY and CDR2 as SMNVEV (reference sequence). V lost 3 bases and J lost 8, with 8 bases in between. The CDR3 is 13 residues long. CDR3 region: CASSFNTYSPLHF. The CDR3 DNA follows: TGTGCCAGCAGTTTCAACACCTATTCACCCCTCCACTTT.

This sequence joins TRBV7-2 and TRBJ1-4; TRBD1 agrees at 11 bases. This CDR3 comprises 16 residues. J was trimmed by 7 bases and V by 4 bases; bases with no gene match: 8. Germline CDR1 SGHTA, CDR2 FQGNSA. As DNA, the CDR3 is TGTGCCAGCAGCTCCGGACAGGGGGCGGGTAGTGAAAAACTGTTTTTT. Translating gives CASSSGQGAGSEKLFF.

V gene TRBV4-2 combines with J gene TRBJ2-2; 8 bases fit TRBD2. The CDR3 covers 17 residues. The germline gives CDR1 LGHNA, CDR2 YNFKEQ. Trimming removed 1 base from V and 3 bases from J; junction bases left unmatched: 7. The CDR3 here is CASSQGGGGLYTGELFF. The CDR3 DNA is TGTGCCAGCAGCCAAGGGGGCGGGGGGCTGTACACCGGGGAGCTGTTTTTT.

This chain's CDR3 is CASSLFAGELFF. As DNA, the CDR3 is TGTGCCAGCAGCTTATTTGCCGGGGAGCTGTTTTTT. V is TRBV7-2 and J is TRBJ2-2, with D unresolved. The germline gives CDR1 SGHTA, CDR2 FQGNSA. The V end was cut by 2 bases, the J end by 6 bases, with 4 bases between. There are 12 residues in the CDR3.

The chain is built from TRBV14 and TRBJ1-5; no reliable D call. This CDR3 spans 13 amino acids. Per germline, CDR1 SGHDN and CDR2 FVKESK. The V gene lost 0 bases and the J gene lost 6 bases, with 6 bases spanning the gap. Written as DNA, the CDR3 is TGTGCCAGCAGCCAAGATCTGGGTCAGCCCCAGCATTTT. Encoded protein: CASSQDLGQPQHF.

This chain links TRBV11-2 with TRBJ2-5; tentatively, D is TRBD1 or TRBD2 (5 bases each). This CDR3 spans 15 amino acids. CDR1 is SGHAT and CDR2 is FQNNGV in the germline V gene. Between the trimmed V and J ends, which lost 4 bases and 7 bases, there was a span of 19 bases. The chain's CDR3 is CASSSGPARVVTQYF. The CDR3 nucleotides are TGTGCCAGCAGCTCGGGACCGGCCAGGGTTGTGACCCAGTACTTC.

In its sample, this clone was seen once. The CDR3 sequence: CASSVKGFPTDTQYF. CDR3 in DNA: TGTGCCAGCAGCGTCAAGGGATTTCCCACAGATACGCAGTATTTT. The V and J genes are TRBV9 and TRBJ2-3, with D uncertain. Germline CDR1 is SGDLS and CDR2 is YYNGEE. CDR3 length: 15 amino acids. Trimming took off 2 bases at V and 2 bases at J, with 12 bases between the two ends.

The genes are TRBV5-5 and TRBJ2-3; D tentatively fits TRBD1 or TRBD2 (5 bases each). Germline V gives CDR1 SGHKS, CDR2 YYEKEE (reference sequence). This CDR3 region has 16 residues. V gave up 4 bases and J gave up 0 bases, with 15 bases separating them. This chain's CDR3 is CASSRTGTPSTDTQYF. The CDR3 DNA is TGTGCCAGCAGCCGGACCGGGACCCCTAGCACAGATACGCAGTATTTT.

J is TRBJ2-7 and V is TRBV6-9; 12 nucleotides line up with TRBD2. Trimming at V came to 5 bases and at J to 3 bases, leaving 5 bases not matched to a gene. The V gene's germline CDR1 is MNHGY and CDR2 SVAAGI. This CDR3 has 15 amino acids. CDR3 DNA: TGTGCCAGCAGTCTTCGGACTAGCGGGAACTACGAGCAGTACTTC. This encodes CASSLRTSGNYEQYF.

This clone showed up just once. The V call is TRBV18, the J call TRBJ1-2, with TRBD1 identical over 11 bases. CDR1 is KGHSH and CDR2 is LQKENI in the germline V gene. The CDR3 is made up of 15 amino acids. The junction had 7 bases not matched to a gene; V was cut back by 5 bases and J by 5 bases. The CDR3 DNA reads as TGTGCCAGCTCATCGGACAGGGGGCGTTCGTATGGCTACACCTTC. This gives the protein CASSSDRGRSYGYTF.

The CDR3 sequence is CASSSSVTSANTDTQYF. Here the CDR3 DNA reads TGCGCCAGCAGCTCGAGCGTAACTAGCGCCAATACAGATACGCAGTATTTT. The genes are TRBV5-1 and TRBJ2-3; TRBD2 matches 7 bases. CDR3 length: 17 residues. Germline values: CDR1 SGHRS, CDR2 YFSETQ. Trimming at V came to 3 bases and at J to 3 bases, leaving 13 bases not matched to a gene.

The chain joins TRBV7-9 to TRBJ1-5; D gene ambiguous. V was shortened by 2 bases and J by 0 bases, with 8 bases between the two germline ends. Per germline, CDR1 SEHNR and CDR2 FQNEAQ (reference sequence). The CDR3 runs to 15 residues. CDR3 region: CASSLYDGSNQPQHF. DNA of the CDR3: TGTGCCAGCAGCTTATACGACGGTAGCAATCAGCCCCAGCATTTT.

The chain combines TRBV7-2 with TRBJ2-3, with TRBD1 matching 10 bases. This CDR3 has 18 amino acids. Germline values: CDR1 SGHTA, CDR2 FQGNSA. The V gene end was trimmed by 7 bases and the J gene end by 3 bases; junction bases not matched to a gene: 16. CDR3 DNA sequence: TGTGCCAGCACCCCGGAGGGGGGGGACAGGGGTGGGACAGATACGCAGTATTTT. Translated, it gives CASTPEGGDRGGTDTQYF.

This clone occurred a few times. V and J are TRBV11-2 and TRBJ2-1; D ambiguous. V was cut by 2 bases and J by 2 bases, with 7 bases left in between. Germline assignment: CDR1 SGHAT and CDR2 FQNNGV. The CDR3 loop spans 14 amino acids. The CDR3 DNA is TGTGCCAGCAGCTTATCAGGAGCCTACAATGAGCAGTTCTTC. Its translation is CASSLSGAYNEQFF.

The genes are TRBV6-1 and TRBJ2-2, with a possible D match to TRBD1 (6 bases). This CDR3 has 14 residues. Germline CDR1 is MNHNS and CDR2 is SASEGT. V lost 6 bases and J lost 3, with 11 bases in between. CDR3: CASRQGSDTGELFF. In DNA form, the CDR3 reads TGTGCCAGCAGACAGGGTTCCGACACCGGGGAGCTGTTTTTT.

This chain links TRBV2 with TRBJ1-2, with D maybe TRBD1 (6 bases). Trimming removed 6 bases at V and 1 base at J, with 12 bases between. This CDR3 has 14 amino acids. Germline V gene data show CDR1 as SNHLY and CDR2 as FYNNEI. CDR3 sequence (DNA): TGTGCCAGCAGGGTAACAGGGAGTAACTATGGCTACACCTTC. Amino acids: CASRVTGSNYGYTF. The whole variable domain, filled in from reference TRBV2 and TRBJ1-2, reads EPEVTQTPSHQVTQMGQEVILRCVPISNHLYFYWYRQILGQKVEFLVSFYNNEISEKSEIFDDQFSVERPDGSNFTLKIRSTKLEDSAMYFCASRVTGSNYGYTFGSGTRLTVV.